One and the same sample provided the 16 T cell receptor beta chains below, sequenced in a study of post-analysis software for immune sequencing data. Broader study findings: Roughly 5 TRBV segments (TRBV5-6, TRBV5-1 and TRBV20-1 among them) occurred more frequently in patients than in controls.

Their antigen targets remain unknown. Unique molecular identifiers were built into the TCR beta cDNA libraries. TCRdb re-derived calls from the PCR reads in MiXCR, one entry per CDR3 protein. This table has fewer than 700,000 distinct CDR3 sequences, around 40% appearing once. Material for sequencing was blood. The receptors were gathered from a girl aged 5-17 years with multiple sclerosis.

J is TRBJ2-5 and V is TRBV6-1, with D uncertain. The length of the CDR3 is 13 residues. Germline lookup yields CDR1 MNHNS and CDR2 SASEGT. Trimming took 1 base from V and 4 from J, leaving 7 bases between them. CDR3 amino acids: CASSEVAGETQYF. CDR3 sequence (DNA): TGTGCCAGCAGTGAAGTGGCCGGAGAGACCCAGTACTTC.

This CDR3 reads CASSPRGPYNSPLHF. CDR3 DNA: TGCGCCAGCAGTCCGAGGGGCCCCTATAATTCACCCCTCCACTTT. The chain has TRBV5-1 and TRBJ1-6; tentatively, D is TRBD1 (5 bases). Germline CDR1 SGHRS, CDR2 YFSETQ. The CDR3 consists of 15 residues. V gave up 5 bases and J gave up 2 bases, with 11 bases separating them.

The V gene is TRBV4-2, the J gene TRBJ1-1; 8 positions agree with TRBD1. Trimming cost V 1 base and J 6 bases; bases outside gene matches: 7. The CDR3 consists of 15 residues. Germline values: CDR1 LGHNA, CDR2 YNFKEQ. DNA of the CDR3: TGTGCCAGCAGCCAAGGGCGGGAACAGGGGGCTGAAGCTTTCTTT. Translation: CASSQGREQGAEAFF.

The J gene is TRBJ1-5, the V gene TRBV4-1; TRBD1 matches 9 bases. J gave up 0 bases and V 6 bases, and 15 bases lay outside the gene matches. This CDR3 has 19 amino acids. CDR1 and CDR2 from the germline V gene are MGHRA and YSYEKL. The CDR3 reads CASRPGTGSIPISNQPQHF. The CDR3 nucleotides read TGCGCCAGCAGACCCGGGACAGGGTCTATACCAATTAGCAATCAGCCCCAGCATTTT.

This chain uses TRBV5-6 with TRBJ1-1, with 9 bases aligning to TRBD1. In germline, CDR1 is SGHDT, CDR2 YYEEEE. V lost 6 bases to trimming and J lost 9 bases; unmatched junction nucleotides: 6. The CDR3 covers 12 residues. The CDR3 spells CASNGQGRKAFF. Here the CDR3 DNA reads TGTGCCAGCAACGGACAGGGGAGGAAAGCTTTCTTT.

This clonotype appeared a single time. CDR3 amino acids: CASSPGGGPTLAGANVLTF. The CDR3 DNA sequence: TGTGCCAGCAGCCCCGGGGGAGGCCCCACGTTGGCTGGGGCCAACGTCCTGACTTTC. This chain links TRBV5-6 with TRBJ2-6; TRBD2 is a possible D gene (6 bases). V dropped 4 bases and J dropped 2 bases, with 22 bases sitting between them. Germline V gene sequence: CDR1 SGHDT, CDR2 YYEEEE. This CDR3 contains 19 residues. The complete variable domain, with remaining parts taken from reference TRBV5-6 and TRBJ2-6, reads DAGVTQSPTHLIKTRGQQVTLRCSPKSGHDTVSWYQQALGQGPQFIFQYYEEEERQRGNFPDRFSGHQFPNYSSELNVNALLLGDSALYLCASSPGGGPTLAGANVLTFGAGSRLTVL.

The chain joins TRBV2 to TRBJ2-7; 8 nucleotides line up with TRBD2. The J call may be faulty, since TRBJ2-5 better matches the DNA end. Germline V gene data show CDR1 as SNHLY and CDR2 as FYNNEI. This CDR3 is 15 amino acids long. The CDR3 is CASSGRLAQGETQYF. The CDR3 region has the DNA TGTGCCAGCAGTGGCCGACTAGCGCAAGGAGAGACCCAGTACTTC.

This clonotype was recorded a few times. The V gene is TRBV10-3, the J gene TRBJ2-1; D is unresolved. This CDR3 contains 15 residues. Trimming pared 4 bases from V and 0 bases from J, leaving 10 bases between. The germline V gene encodes CDR1 ENHRY and CDR2 SYGVKD. CDR3 DNA sequence: TGTGCCATCAGTGGCCAGTCCAGCTCCTACAATGAGCAGTTCTTC. Encoded protein: CAISGQSSSYNEQFF.

The chain combines TRBV3-1 with TRBJ1-2; D gene uncertain. V gave up 0 bases and J gave up 7 bases, with 9 bases separating them. In germline, CDR1 is LGHDT, CDR2 YNNKEL (reference sequence). CDR3 length: 13 residues. CDR3 bases: TGTGCCAGCAGCCAAGAATCGGCGACTGGCTACACCTTC. It translates to CASSQESATGYTF. The whole variable domain, remainder taken from reference TRBV3-1 and TRBJ1-2, is DTAVSQTPKYLVTQMGNDKSIKCEQNLGHDTMYWYKQDSKKFLKIMFSYNNKELIINETVPNRFSPKSPDKAHLNLHINSLELGDSAVYFCASSQESATGYTFGSGTRLTVV.

V and J are TRBV6-6 and TRBJ2-6, with D possibly being TRBD2 (5 bases). The CDR3 contains 15 residues. Germline V gene sequence: CDR1 MNHNY, CDR2 SVGAGI (reference sequence). Trimming left V 6 bases short and J 0 bases short, with 9 bases between. The chain's CDR3 is CASRTSGSGANVLTF. CDR3 DNA: TGTGCCAGCAGGACCAGCGGCTCTGGGGCCAACGTCCTGACTTTC.

V usage is TRBV10-1 and J usage is TRBJ2-3; 14 bases match TRBD2. The J segment lost 5 bases and the V segment lost 3 bases, leaving 10 bases of the junction unmatched. Germline loops: CDR1 WNHNN, CDR2 SYGVQD (reference sequence). The CDR3 totals 18 residues. As DNA, the CDR3 is TGCGCCAGCAGTGACCCCCCGGGACTAGCGGGAGTGGGAGATACGCAGTATTTT. It encodes CASSDPPGLAGVGDTQYF.

The chain couples TRBV29-1 to TRBJ2-1, with unresolved D. The J call may be faulty, since TRBJ2-7 better matches the DNA end. Germline values: CDR1 SQVTM, CDR2 ANQGSEA. CDR3 length: 13 amino acids. The CDR3 here is CSVEHSSYNEQYF. CDR3 DNA sequence: TGCAGCGTTGAACATAGCTCCTACAATGAGCAGTACTTC.

CDR3 amino acids: CASSLDGNRDGYTF. The CDR3 nucleotides read TGCGCCAGCAGCTTGGATGGAAATCGGGATGGCTACACCTTC. This chain connects TRBV5-1 to TRBJ1-2; D is ambiguous. Trimming removed 0 bases at V and 6 bases at J, with 12 bases between. The germline V gene encodes CDR1 SGHRS and CDR2 YFSETQ. CDR3 length: 14 residues.

The chain couples TRBV12-3 or TRBV12-4 to TRBJ1-2, with D perhaps matching TRBD1 (5 bases). Between the trimmed V and J ends, which lost 4 bases and 8 bases, there was a span of 20 bases. CDR3 length: 15 residues. CDR3 sequence reads: CASSWGSTGIYGYTF. CDR3 sequence (DNA): TGTGCCAGCAGTTGGGGAAGTACAGGAATCTACGGCTACACCTTC.

This clonotype was seen many times. V and J are TRBV29-1 and TRBJ2-3; 7 positions match TRBD1. The V segment lost 7 bases and the J segment 2 bases; nucleotides outside the gene matches: 15. The CDR3 is made up of 16 amino acids. Germline values: CDR1 SQVTM, CDR2 ANQGSEA. The CDR3 loop reads CSGVGLRQGFTDTQYF. CDR3 DNA sequence: TGCAGCGGCGTCGGCTTAAGACAGGGCTTCACAGATACGCAGTATTTT.

This clonotype was counted between two and nine times. The V call is TRBV12-3 or TRBV12-4, the J call TRBJ2-7; weak D call: TRBD2 (5 bases). This CDR3 is built from 12 residues. Trimming removed 5 bases from V and 1 base from J, with 6 bases in between. The CDR3 is CASSGESYEQYF. CDR3 DNA sequence: TGTGCCAGCAGTGGGGAGTCCTACGAGCAGTACTTC.